These 24 T cell receptor beta chains share one sample of origin, sequenced in a study of draining lymph node invasion in breast cancer. TCRdb re-called the bulk RNA-seq reads through MiXCR, storing one row per CDR3 protein. This sample has some 3,000 distinct CDR3 sequences, with under 55% found just once. The CD4+ CD45RA- CD25high gate defined the sorted memory regulatory T cells. Input material: sorted memory Tregs from a lymph node. Receptors originate from a female donor with luminal breast cancer.

V gene TRBV2 combines with J gene TRBJ2-3; D may be TRBD1 (6 bases). From germline, CDR1 is SNHLY and CDR2 FYNNEI. Trimming removed 7 bases at V and 4 bases at J, with 12 bases between. The CDR3 has 13 residues. CDR3 protein: CASNRVIADTQYF. In DNA, the CDR3 is TGTGCCAGCAACAGGGTCATTGCAGATACGCAGTATTTT.

The V call is TRBV6-5, the J call TRBJ1-2; D perhaps matches TRBD1 (6 bases). The CDR3 runs 13 residues. Germline lookup yields CDR1 MNHEY and CDR2 SVGAGI. V lost 5 bases to trimming and J lost 6 bases, with 13 bases between them. In DNA, the CDR3 is TGTGCCAGCAGTGTACTCGGGGGCAATGGCTACACCTTC. Translated: CASSVLGGNGYTF.

J is TRBJ2-3 and V is TRBV24-1; tentatively, D is TRBD1 (5 bases). The V end lost 1 base, the J end lost 1 base, and 11 bases lay between the germline ends. CDR3 size: 16 residues. Germline values: CDR1 KGHDR, CDR2 SFDVKD. The CDR3 loop is CATSDFQGRGTDTQYF. DNA for the CDR3: TGTGCCACCAGTGATTTTCAGGGTAGGGGCACAGATACGCAGTATTTT.

A single count supports this clonotype. The chain uses TRBV11-1 and TRBJ2-5, with a tentative D call TRBD2 (5 bases). V was shortened by 0 bases and J by 5 bases, with 10 bases between the two germline ends. The CDR3 loop spans 14 amino acids. CDR1 and CDR2 from the germline V gene are SGHAT and FQDESV (reference sequence). The CDR3 reads CASSLAQAAETQYF. CDR3 coding DNA: TGTGCCAGCAGCTTAGCACAAGCGGCGGAGACCCAGTACTTC.

The rearrangement uses TRBV10-3 and TRBJ2-1; either TRBD1 or TRBD2 may fit D (5 bases each). This CDR3 comprises 15 residues. Germline V gives CDR1 ENHRY, CDR2 SYGVKD. V was pared by 11 bases and J by 2 bases, with 19 bases between. The CDR3 sequence is CAAVTGDPPYNEQFF. CDR3 coding DNA: TGTGCCGCCGTCACCGGGGACCCCCCCTACAATGAGCAGTTCTTC.

The chain carries TRBV5-6 and TRBJ2-1; D assignment may be TRBD1 or TRBD2 (5 bases each). V was trimmed by 0 bases and J by 2 bases, leaving 12 bases between them. Germline V gene lookup returns CDR1 SGHDT and CDR2 YYEEEE. The CDR3 runs 16 residues. The CDR3 sequence: CASSLGGSGPYNEQFF. The CDR3 DNA is TGTGCCAGCAGCTTGGGGGGGAGTGGGCCCTACAATGAGCAGTTCTTC.

In this sample, this clonotype turned up a few times. The V gene is TRBV19, the J gene TRBJ1-1, with D perhaps TRBD1 (5 bases). The germline V gene has CDR1 LNHDA and CDR2 SQIVND (reference sequence). Trimming removed 4 bases from V and 6 bases from J, with 18 bases in between. The CDR3 sequence is 15 residues long. The CDR3 coding sequence is TGTGCCAGTAGTAACCCCGCAGGGAAATCGCCTGAAGCTTTCTTT. Translation gives CASSNPAGKSPEAFF.

In nucleotides, the CDR3 is TGTGCCAGCAGCTTTTTCGGAACTGGAAACACCATATATTTT. Amino acid sequence: CASSFFGTGNTIYF. This chain uses TRBV5-6 with TRBJ1-3; D is unclear. Germline CDR1 is SGHDT and CDR2 is YYEEEE. The length of the CDR3 is 14 residues. Trimming removed 2 bases at V and 2 bases at J, with 8 bases between.

This chain links TRBV30 with TRBJ1-1; possibly TRBD1 for D (6 bases). The germline V gene encodes CDR1 GTSNPN and CDR2 SVGIG (reference sequence). V lost 3 bases and J 5 bases, leaving 7 bases between the germline ends. The CDR3 runs 11 residues. The DNA for the CDR3 is TGTGCCTGGAGAGGGGGGACTGAAGCTTTCTTT. This gives the protein CAWRGGTEAFF.

This rearrangement joins TRBV18 to TRBJ1-2; 8 bases map to TRBD1. V was pared by 3 bases and J by 6 bases, with 6 bases of the junction left unmatched. The germline CDR1 and CDR2 sequences are KGHSH and LQKENI. This CDR3 has 14 amino acids. In nucleotides, the CDR3 is TGTGCCAGCTCACCCACAGGGGGGACCGATGGCTACACCTTC. It yields the protein CASSPTGGTDGYTF.

This clonotype has just one count. V gene TRBV20-1 combines with J gene TRBJ1-1, with a weak D call TRBD1 (5 bases). This CDR3 spans 11 amino acids. V lost 5 bases and J 11 bases, leaving 15 bases between the germline ends. CDR1 DFQATT and CDR2 SNEGSKA come from the germline V gene (reference sequence). CDR3 DNA: TGCAGTGCTGTACTAAGGGAGGGGGCTTTCTTT. This gives the protein CSAVLREGAFF.

This clonotype appeared a few times. CDR3 nucleotide sequence: TGTGCCAGCAGTTCGGGAAAAAATTCACCCCTCCACTTT. Its translation: CASSSGKNSPLHF. The rearrangement uses TRBV27 and TRBJ1-6, with no clear D. The CDR3 has 13 residues. Germline CDR1 reads MNHEY; CDR2 reads SMNVEV (reference sequence). V was trimmed by 4 bases and J by 7 bases, leaving 8 bases between them.

The chain joins TRBV4-1 to TRBJ2-7, with TRBD2 identical over 11 bases. This CDR3 region has 14 residues. Looked up from germline, CDR1 is MGHRA and CDR2 is YSYEKL. The junction had 3 bases not matched to a gene; V was cut back by 4 bases and J by 4 bases. CDR3 protein: CASSPSGRTYEQYF. DNA of the CDR3: TGCGCCAGCAGCCCTAGCGGGAGGACGTACGAGCAGTACTTC.

The chain joins TRBV20-1 to TRBJ2-4, with D possibly called TRBD1 or TRBD2 (6 bases each). CDR1 is DFQATT, CDR2 SNEGSKA, per germline (reference sequence). V lost 6 bases, J lost 1 base, and 22 bases lay in between. The CDR3 covers 17 residues. CDR3 DNA sequence: TGCAGTGCGTACCCCGCCGGGGGCCCAGAGGCCAAAAACATTCAGTACTTC. Its protein product is CSAYPAGGPEAKNIQYF.

This clonotype was recorded once. The chain recombines TRBV12-3 or TRBV12-4 with TRBJ1-5; TRBD1 might be the D (6 bases). The CDR3 covers 12 residues. The V end was cut by 6 bases, the J end by 3 bases, with 6 bases between. The chain's CDR3 is CASRGANQPQHF. Here the CDR3 DNA reads TGTGCCAGCAGGGGGGCCAATCAGCCCCAGCATTTT.

The chain combines TRBV6-2 or TRBV6-3 with TRBJ2-3; TRBD2 matches 7 bases. V was clipped by 2 bases and J by 4 bases; unmatched bases: 0. Germline V gene data show CDR1 as MNHEY and CDR2 as SVGEGT. This CDR3 contains 13 residues. The CDR3 DNA follows: TGTGCCAGCAGTTACACTAGCGCAGATACGCAGTATTTT. Translation gives CASSYTSADTQYF.

The chain employs TRBV6-5 and TRBJ1-3; TRBD1 matches 8 bases. The J segment lost 9 bases and the V segment lost 2 bases, leaving 9 bases of the junction unmatched. From germline, CDR1 is MNHEY and CDR2 SVGAGI. The CDR3 is made up of 15 amino acids. The CDR3 DNA reads as TGTGCCAGCAGTTACCGAGACAGGGGTGGGAGCACCATATATTTT. Encoded protein: CASSYRDRGGSTIYF.

The chain is built from TRBV7-2 and TRBJ2-1; no firm D call. The CDR3 runs to 16 residues. Per germline, CDR1 SGHTA and CDR2 FQGNSA. Trimming left V 5 bases short and J 0 bases short, with 14 bases between. CDR3: CASSPFAALSYNEQFF. In DNA, the CDR3 is TGTGCCAGCAGCCCCTTTGCGGCTCTCTCCTACAATGAGCAGTTCTTC.

This clonotype was detected a few times. This chain uses TRBV7-9 with TRBJ2-5; no clear D gene. In germline, CDR1 is SEHNR, CDR2 FQNEAQ (reference sequence). This CDR3 region has 11 residues. The V and J ends lost 6 bases and 13 bases respectively, with 15 bases between them. CDR3: CASSPTLLGYF. CDR3 bases: TGTGCCAGCAGTCCCACGTTGCTGGGGTACTTC.

The chain is built from TRBV9 and TRBJ2-3; D is unclear. The CDR3 loop spans 12 amino acids. Germline CDR1 reads SGDLS; CDR2 reads YYNGEE. V lost 4 bases and J 3 bases, leaving 6 bases between the germline ends. CDR3 in DNA: TGTGCCAGCAGCCCCAGGACAGATACGCAGTATTTT. Translation gives CASSPRTDTQYF.

The genes are TRBV2 and TRBJ1-1; D perhaps matches TRBD1 (5 bases). The CDR3 is 13 amino acids. V gave up 0 bases and J gave up 11 bases, with 13 bases separating them. CDR1 and CDR2 (germline): SNHLY, FYNNEI. CDR3 sequence: CASSEAAGGRAFF. In DNA, the CDR3 is TGTGCCAGCAGTGAAGCGGCGGGGGGTAGGGCTTTCTTT.

This chain joins TRBV11-2 and TRBJ2-1; possible D gene TRBD2, 7 bases. Per the germline V gene, CDR1 is SGHAT and CDR2 is FQNNGV. Trimming removed 4 bases from V and 1 base from J, with 14 bases in between. The CDR3 runs to 16 residues. The CDR3 DNA follows: TGTGCCAGCAGCTCCCTCGCGGGGGCTTCCTACAATGAGCAGTTCTTC. Residues: CASSSLAGASYNEQFF.

The chain uses TRBV6-6 and TRBJ2-6; 10 bases fit TRBD1. Trimming at V came to 5 bases and at J to 0 bases, leaving 7 bases not matched to a gene. This CDR3 comprises 18 residues. Germline CDR1 reads MNHNY; CDR2 reads SVGAGI (reference sequence). The CDR3 sequence: CASSQTGGAGSGANVLTF. Here the CDR3 DNA reads TGTGCCAGCAGTCAGACAGGGGGCGCGGGCTCTGGGGCCAACGTCCTGACTTTC.

The chain carries TRBV5-8 and TRBJ1-2; D is possibly TRBD1 (5 bases). CDR1 is SGHTS and CDR2 is YDEGEE in the germline V gene. The CDR3 extends over 14 amino acids. The V end lost 3 bases, the J end lost 6 bases, and 15 bases lay between the germline ends. CDR3 residues: CASSSREPGHGYTF. CDR3 in DNA: TGTGCCAGCAGCTCCAGGGAACCGGGACATGGCTACACCTTC.